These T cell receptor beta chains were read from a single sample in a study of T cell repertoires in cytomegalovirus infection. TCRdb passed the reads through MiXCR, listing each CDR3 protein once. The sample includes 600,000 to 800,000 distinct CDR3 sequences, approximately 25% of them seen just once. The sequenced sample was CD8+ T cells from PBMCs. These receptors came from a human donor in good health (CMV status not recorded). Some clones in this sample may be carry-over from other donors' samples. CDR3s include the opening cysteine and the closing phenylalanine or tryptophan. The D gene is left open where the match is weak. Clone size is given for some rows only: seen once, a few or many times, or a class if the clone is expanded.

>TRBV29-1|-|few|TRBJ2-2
CSVEEGSGELFF
TGCAGCGTTGAAGAAGGGTCCGGGGAGCTGTTTTTT
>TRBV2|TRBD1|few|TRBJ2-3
CASSEVSGQPPGADTQYF
TGTGCCAGCAGTGAAGTGTCGGGACAGCCCCCCGGAGCAGATACGCAGTATTTT
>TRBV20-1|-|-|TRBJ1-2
CSARGPTDGYTF
TGCAGTGCTAGAGGACCCACGGATGGCTACACCTTC
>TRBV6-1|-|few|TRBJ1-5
CASRSIQQGSNQPQHF
TGTGCCAGCAGGTCCATTCAACAGGGTAGCAATCAGCCCCAGCATTTT
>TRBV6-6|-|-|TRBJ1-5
CASSYSIGLRSNQPQHF
TGTGCCAGCAGTTACTCGATAGGGCTTAGAAGCAATCAGCCCCAGCATTTT
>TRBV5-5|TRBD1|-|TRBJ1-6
CASAGGTGLYNSPLHF
TGTGCCAGCGCAGGGGGGACAGGGCTGTATAATTCACCCCTCCACTTT
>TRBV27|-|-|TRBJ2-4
CASTPGGAKNIQYF
TGTGCCAGCACTCCCGGCGGGGCCAAAAACATTCAGTACTTC
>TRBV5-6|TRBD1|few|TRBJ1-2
CASSPPGQEHYGYTF
TGTGCCAGCAGCCCTCCGGGACAGGAGCACTATGGCTACACCTTC
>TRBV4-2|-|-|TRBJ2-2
CASSRYQNTGELFF
TGTGCCAGCAGCCGGTATCAGAACACCGGGGAGCTGTTTTTT
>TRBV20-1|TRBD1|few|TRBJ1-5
CSASILGQGYQPQHF
TGCAGTGCTAGTATTTTGGGACAGGGTTATCAGCCCCAGCATTTT
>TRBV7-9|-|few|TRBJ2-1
CASVDGVYTYNEQFF
TGTGCCAGCGTAGACGGAGTCTATACCTACAATGAGCAGTTCTTC
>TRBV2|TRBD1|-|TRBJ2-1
CASTSSDPRQGPSSYNEQFF
TGTGCCAGCACCTCATCCGACCCCCGACAGGGGCCTAGCTCCTACAATGAGCAGTTCTTC
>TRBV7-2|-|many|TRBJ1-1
CASSIQGYTEAFF
TGTGCCAGCAGTATACAGGGATACACTGAAGCTTTCTTT
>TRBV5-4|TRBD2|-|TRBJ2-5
CASSLGGTSAEETQYF
TGTGCCAGCAGCTTGGGCGGGACTAGCGCTGAAGAGACCCAGTACTTC
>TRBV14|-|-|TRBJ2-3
CASSQDRRSKTRTDTQYF
TGTGCCAGCAGCCAAGATAGGCGGAGTAAGACCCGCACAGATACGCAGTATTTT
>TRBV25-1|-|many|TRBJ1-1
CASREGSGTEAFF
TGTGCCAGCAGGGAAGGGTCGGGCACTGAAGCTTTCTTT
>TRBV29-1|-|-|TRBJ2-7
CSVATTSAAYEQYF
TGCAGCGTCGCCACTACCTCGGCGGCCTACGAGCAGTACTTC
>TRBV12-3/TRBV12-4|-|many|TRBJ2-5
CASSRTGLVKETQYF
TGTGCCAGCAGCCGGACAGGACTAGTTAAAGAGACCCAGTACTTC
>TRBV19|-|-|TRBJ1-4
CASTAVAGANEKLFF
TGTGCCAGTACCGCAGTAGCGGGTGCTAATGAAAAACTGTTTTTT
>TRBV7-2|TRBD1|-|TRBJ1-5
CASSLGPLTGRGPSNQPQHF
TGTGCCAGCAGCTTAGGGCCCCTGACAGGGCGGGGACCTAGCAATCAGCCCCAGCATTTT
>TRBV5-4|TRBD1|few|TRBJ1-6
CASTPDRFNSPLHF
TGTGCCAGCACCCCGGACAGGTTTAATTCACCCCTCCACTTT
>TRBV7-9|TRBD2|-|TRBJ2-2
CASSFTRGANTGELFF
TGTGCCAGCAGCTTTACACGGGGGGCGAACACCGGGGAGCTGTTTTTT
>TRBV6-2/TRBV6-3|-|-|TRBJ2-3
CASRGVGDTQYF
TGTGCCAGCAGGGGGGTTGGGGATACGCAGTATTTT
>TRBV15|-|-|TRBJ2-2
CATSPHGGAGTGELFF
TGTGCCACCAGCCCCCATGGGGGGGCTGGCACCGGGGAGCTGTTTTTT
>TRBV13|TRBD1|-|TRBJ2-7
CASSEQGVEQYF
TGTGCCAGCAGTGAACAGGGGGTCGAGCAGTACTTC
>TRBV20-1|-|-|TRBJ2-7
CSAPGSLGLEQYF
TGCAGTGCGCCCGGGTCCTTAGGACTCGAGCAGTACTTC
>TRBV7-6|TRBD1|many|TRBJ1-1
CASSLRTGPAGNTEAFF
TGTGCCAGCAGCTTGCGGACAGGGCCAGCAGGGAACACTGAAGCTTTCTTT
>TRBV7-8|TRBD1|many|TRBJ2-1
CASSLGQGGINEQFF
TGTGCCAGCAGCCTGGGACAGGGGGGGATCAATGAGCAGTTCTTC
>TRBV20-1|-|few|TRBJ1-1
CSAKMRDGTEAFF
TGCAGTGCCAAAATGAGGGACGGCACTGAAGCTTTCTTT
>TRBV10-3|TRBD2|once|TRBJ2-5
CAISVTSGGVETQYF
TGTGCCATCAGTGTTACTAGCGGGGGTGTGGAGACCCAGTACTTC
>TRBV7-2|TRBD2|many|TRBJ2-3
CASSAGTRLTDTQYF
TGTGCCAGCAGCGCCGGGACTAGGCTGACAGATACGCAGTATTTT
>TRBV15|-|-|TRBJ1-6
CATSTRTDSPLHF
TGTGCCACCAGCACTCGGACAGATTCACCCCTCCACTTT